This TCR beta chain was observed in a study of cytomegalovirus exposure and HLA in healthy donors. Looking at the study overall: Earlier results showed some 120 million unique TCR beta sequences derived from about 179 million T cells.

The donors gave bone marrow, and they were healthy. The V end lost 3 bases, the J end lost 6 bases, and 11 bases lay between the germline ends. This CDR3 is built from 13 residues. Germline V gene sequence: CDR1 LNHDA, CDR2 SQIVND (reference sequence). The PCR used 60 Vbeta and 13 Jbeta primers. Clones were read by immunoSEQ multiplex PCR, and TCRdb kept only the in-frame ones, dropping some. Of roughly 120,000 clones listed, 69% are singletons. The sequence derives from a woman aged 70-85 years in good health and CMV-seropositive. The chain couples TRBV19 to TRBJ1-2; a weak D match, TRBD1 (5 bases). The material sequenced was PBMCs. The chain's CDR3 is CASSISPGDGYTF. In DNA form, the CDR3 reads TGTGCCAGTAGTATCAGCCCGGGGGATGGCTACACCTTC.